Below, 9 T cell receptor beta chains from the same sample are listed, as sequenced in a study of blood T cell repertoires in COVID-19. The method was immunoSEQ multiplex PCR; TCRdb's version includes in-frame clones alone and lacks a portion of them. The sample holds roughly 60,000 clones; over 75% are singletons and the top ten take around 14%. The sequencing sample was made of peripheral blood. The receptors were gathered from an elderly man with acute or convalescent COVID-19.

This chain uses TRBV2 with TRBJ2-2; TRBD1 matches 9 bases. This CDR3 is 15 amino acids long. Trimming removed 6 bases from V and 5 bases from J; junction bases left unmatched: 7. Per germline, CDR1 SNHLY and CDR2 FYNNEI. The CDR3 protein is CASRLGQGGTGELFF. DNA for the CDR3: TGTGCCAGCAGGCTGGGACAGGGTGGAACCGGGGAGCTGTTTTTT.

V usage is TRBV15 and J usage is TRBJ1-4; a weak D match, TRBD1 (6 bases). The germline V gene encodes CDR1 LNHNV and CDR2 YYDKDF (reference sequence). This CDR3 spans 15 amino acids. V dropped 7 bases and J dropped 7 bases, with 19 bases sitting between them. CDR3 nucleotides: TGTGCCACCACCCTAACAGGGTCTTGGGGTGAAAAACTGTTTTTT. Translation gives CATTLTGSWGEKLFF.

The J gene is TRBJ1-1, the V gene TRBV6-6, with 7 bases that match TRBD1. This CDR3 spans 16 amino acids. The germline gives CDR1 MNHNY, CDR2 SVGAGI (reference sequence). The junction had 6 bases not matched to a gene; V was cut back by 2 bases and J by 0 bases. The CDR3 reads CASSYNTGDLNTEAFF. CDR3 nucleotide sequence: TGTGCCAGCAGTTACAACACAGGGGACTTGAACACTGAAGCTTTCTTT.

The count of this clone is one. This chain uses TRBV7-8 with TRBJ2-7, with D perhaps TRBD1 (6 bases). Per germline, CDR1 SGHVS and CDR2 FQNEAQ. The CDR3 length is 14 residues. Trimming took 1 base from V and 10 from J, leaving 17 bases between them. CDR3 DNA sequence: TGTGCCAGCAGCTTAGAAGGGCAGGGGAGCCTCCAGTACTTC. Protein sequence: CASSLEGQGSLQYF.

The chain links TRBV2 to TRBJ2-7, with D perhaps matching TRBD1 (6 bases). Germline CDR1 SNHLY, CDR2 FYNNEI. The CDR3 extends over 13 amino acids. V was shortened by 9 bases and J by 6 bases, with 18 bases between the two germline ends. The CDR3 bases are TGTGCCAGTACCACAGGGCTTCAGGGCGAGCAGTACTTC. It yields the protein CASTTGLQGEQYF.

The chain combines TRBV19 with TRBJ2-1, with 7 bases aligning to TRBD1. Looked up from germline, CDR1 is LNHDA and CDR2 is SQIVND (reference sequence). Trimming removed 4 bases from V and 4 bases from J; junction bases left unmatched: 7. The CDR3 sequence is 15 residues long. The chain's CDR3 is CASSTGTEIYNEQFF. The CDR3 DNA follows: TGTGCCAGTAGTACCGGGACAGAAATATACAATGAGCAGTTCTTC.

V usage is TRBV4-2 and J usage is TRBJ1-1; D is ambiguous. Trimming took off 0 bases at V and 10 bases at J, with 18 bases between the two ends. This CDR3 comprises 15 residues. In germline, CDR1 is LGHNA, CDR2 YNFKEQ. CDR3 sequence: CASSQEGGPGNVAFF. CDR3 in DNA: TGTGCCAGCAGCCAAGAGGGCGGGCCAGGAAACGTAGCTTTCTTT.

The V call is TRBV6-6, the J call TRBJ2-7; 7 bases align to TRBD1. The germline V gene encodes CDR1 MNHNY and CDR2 SVGAGI (reference sequence). J gave up 3 bases and V 2 bases, and 7 bases lay outside the gene matches. The CDR3 extends over 15 amino acids. The CDR3 DNA sequence: TGTGCCAGCAGTTACGGGGACAGCCCGTTCTACGAGCAGTACTTC. It is translated as CASSYGDSPFYEQYF.

The chain recombines TRBV9 with TRBJ2-3; 8 positions agree with TRBD1. Germline V gene lookup returns CDR1 SGDLS and CDR2 YYNGEE. The CDR3 covers 15 residues. V trimming: 3 bases; J trimming: 2 bases; junction bases outside the gene matches: 5. The CDR3 nucleotides are TGTGCCAGCAGCGGGGACAGGCAGAACACAGATACGCAGTATTTT. Encoded protein: CASSGDRQNTDTQYF.